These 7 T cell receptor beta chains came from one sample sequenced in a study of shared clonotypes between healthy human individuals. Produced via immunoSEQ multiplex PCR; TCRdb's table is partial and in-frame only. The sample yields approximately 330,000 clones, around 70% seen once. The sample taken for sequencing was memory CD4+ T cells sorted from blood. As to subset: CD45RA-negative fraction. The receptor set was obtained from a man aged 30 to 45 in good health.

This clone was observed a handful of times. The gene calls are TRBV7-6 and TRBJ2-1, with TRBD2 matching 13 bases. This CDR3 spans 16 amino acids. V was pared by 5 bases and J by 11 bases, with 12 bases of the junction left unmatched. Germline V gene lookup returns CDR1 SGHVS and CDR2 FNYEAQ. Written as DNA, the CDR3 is TGTGCCAGCAGCCTAACGCGGACTAGCGGGAGTCCGAAGCAGTTCTTC. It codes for CASSLTRTSGSPKQFF.

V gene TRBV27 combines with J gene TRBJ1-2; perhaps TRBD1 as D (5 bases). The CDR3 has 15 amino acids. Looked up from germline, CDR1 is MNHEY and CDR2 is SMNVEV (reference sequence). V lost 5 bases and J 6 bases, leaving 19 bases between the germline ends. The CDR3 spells CASSPHGRDFDGYTF. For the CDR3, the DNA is TGTGCCAGCAGTCCCCATGGCAGGGATTTCGATGGCTACACCTTC.

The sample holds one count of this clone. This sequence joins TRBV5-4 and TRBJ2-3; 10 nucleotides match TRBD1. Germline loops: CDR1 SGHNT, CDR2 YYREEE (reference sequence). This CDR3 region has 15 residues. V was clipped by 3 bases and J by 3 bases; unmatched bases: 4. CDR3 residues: CASSSPGQGTDTQYF. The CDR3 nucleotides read TGTGCCAGCAGCTCGCCGGGACAGGGGACAGATACGCAGTATTTT. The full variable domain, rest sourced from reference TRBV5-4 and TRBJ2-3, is ETGVTQSPTHLIKTRGQQVTLRCSSQSGHNTVSWYQQALGQGPQFIFQYYREEENGRGNFPPRFSGLQFPNYSSELNVNALELDDSALYLCASSSPGQGTDTQYFGPGTRLTVL.

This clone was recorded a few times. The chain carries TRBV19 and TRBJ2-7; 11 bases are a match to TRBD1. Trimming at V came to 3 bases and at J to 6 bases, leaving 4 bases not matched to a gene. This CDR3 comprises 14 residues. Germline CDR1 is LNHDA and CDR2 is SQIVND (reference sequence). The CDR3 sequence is CASSILGQGAEQYF. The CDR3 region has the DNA TGTGCCAGTAGTATTCTCGGACAGGGGGCCGAGCAGTACTTC.

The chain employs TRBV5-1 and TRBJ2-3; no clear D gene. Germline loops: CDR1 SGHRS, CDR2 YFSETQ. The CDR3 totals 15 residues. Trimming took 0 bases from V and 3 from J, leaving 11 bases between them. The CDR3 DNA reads TGCGCCAGCAGCTTGGCAAACCCCGATACAGATACGCAGTATTTT. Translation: CASSLANPDTDTQYF.

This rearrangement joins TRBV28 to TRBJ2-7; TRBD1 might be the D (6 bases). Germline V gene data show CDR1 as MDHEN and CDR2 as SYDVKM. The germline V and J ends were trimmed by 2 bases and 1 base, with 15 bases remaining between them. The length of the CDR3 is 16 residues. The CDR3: CASSLPQGSVSYEQYF. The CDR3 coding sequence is TGTGCCAGCAGTTTACCCCAGGGGTCTGTTTCCTACGAGCAGTACTTC.

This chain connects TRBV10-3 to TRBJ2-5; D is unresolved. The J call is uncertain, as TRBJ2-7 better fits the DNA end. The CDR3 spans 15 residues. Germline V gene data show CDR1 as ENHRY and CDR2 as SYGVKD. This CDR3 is CAISDVGSPSYEQYF. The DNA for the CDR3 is TGTGCCATCAGTGATGTGGGTTCCCCCTCCTACGAGCAGTACTTC.